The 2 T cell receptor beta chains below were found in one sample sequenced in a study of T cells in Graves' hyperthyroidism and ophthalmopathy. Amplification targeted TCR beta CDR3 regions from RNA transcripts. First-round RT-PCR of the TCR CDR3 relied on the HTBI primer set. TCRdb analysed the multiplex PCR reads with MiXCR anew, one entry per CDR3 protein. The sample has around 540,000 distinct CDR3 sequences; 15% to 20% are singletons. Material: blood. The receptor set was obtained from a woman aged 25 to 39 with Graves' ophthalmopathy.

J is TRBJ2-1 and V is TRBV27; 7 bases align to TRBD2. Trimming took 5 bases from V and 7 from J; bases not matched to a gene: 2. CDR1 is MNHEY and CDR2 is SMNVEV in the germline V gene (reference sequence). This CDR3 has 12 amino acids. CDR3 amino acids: CASSASGNEQFF. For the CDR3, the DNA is TGTGCCAGCAGTGCTAGCGGTAATGAGCAGTTCTTC.

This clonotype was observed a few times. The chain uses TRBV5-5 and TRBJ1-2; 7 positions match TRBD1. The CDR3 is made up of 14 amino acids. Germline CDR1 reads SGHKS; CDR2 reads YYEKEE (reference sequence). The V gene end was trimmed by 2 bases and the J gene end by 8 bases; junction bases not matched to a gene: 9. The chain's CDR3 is CASSLFDRAGGYTF. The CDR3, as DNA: TGTGCCAGCAGCTTATTTGACAGGGCCGGCGGCTACACCTTC.